The 12 T cell receptor beta chains given below trace back to one sample, sequenced in a study of blood T cell repertoires in COVID-19. Libraries were prepared by immunoSEQ multiplex PCR; TCRdb keeps only in-frame clonotypes and omits some of them. The data show about 240,000 clones, about nine tenths seen once. Sequencing used peripheral blood. These receptors were collected from a man in his fifties or sixties who had recovered from COVID-19.

The V call is TRBV6-2 or TRBV6-3, the J call TRBJ1-2; D may be TRBD1 (6 bases). Germline V CDR1 and CDR2: MNHEY, SVGEGT. The V end lost 5 bases, the J end lost 5 bases, and 12 bases lay between the germline ends. This CDR3 has 13 amino acids. CDR3 protein: CASSVPQGYGYTF. DNA for the CDR3: TGTGCCAGCAGTGTTCCCCAGGGGTATGGCTACACCTTC.

In nucleotides, the CDR3 is TGCGCCGACTCCGAGACAGGGACCTTGGATGAAAAACTGTTTTTT. This gives the protein CADSETGTLDEKLFF. The genes are TRBV23-1 and TRBJ1-4, with TRBD1 identical over 7 bases. TRBV23-1 is an ORF, with its function uncertain. The junction had 15 bases not matched to a gene; V was cut back by 11 bases and J by 6 bases. The CDR3 runs 15 residues.

This chain links TRBV4-2 with TRBJ1-5; 7 nucleotides agree with TRBD1. CDR3 length: 14 amino acids. V gave up 0 bases and J gave up 4 bases; unmatched junction bases: 0. CDR1 and CDR2 (germline): LGHNA, YNFKEQ. This CDR3 reads CASSQEQGNQPQHF. CDR3 nucleotides: TGTGCCAGCAGCCAAGAACAGGGGAATCAGCCCCAGCATTTT.

V gene TRBV5-4 combines with J gene TRBJ2-3; D perhaps matches TRBD1 (6 bases). The V and J ends lost 2 bases and 2 bases respectively, with 18 bases between them. Germline V CDR1 and CDR2: SGHNT, YYREEE (reference sequence). CDR3 length: 17 amino acids. CDR3 loop: CASSFGGRGLNTDTQYF. In DNA form, the CDR3 reads TGTGCCAGCAGCTTTGGGGGCAGGGGCCTTAACACAGATACGCAGTATTTT.

This chain connects TRBV7-9 to TRBJ1-1; perhaps TRBD1 as D (5 bases). CDR3 length: 15 amino acids. Germline CDR1 and CDR2: SEHNR and FQNEAQ (reference sequence). The V gene lost 2 bases and the J gene lost 6 bases, with 16 bases spanning the gap. This CDR3 reads CASSLPPGGTSEAFF. CDR3 nucleotides: TGTGCCAGCAGCTTACCCCCCGGGGGTACGTCTGAAGCTTTCTTT.

V usage is TRBV30 and J usage is TRBJ2-7, with D possibly TRBD2 on 5 matching bases. The V end lost 2 bases, the J end lost 3 bases, and 14 bases lay between the germline ends. Germline CDR1 is GTSNPN and CDR2 is SVGIG (reference sequence). This CDR3 has 14 amino acids. The CDR3 sequence is CAWSPLMGSYEQYF. For the CDR3, the DNA is TGTGCCTGGAGTCCCTTGATGGGGAGCTACGAGCAGTACTTC.

The rearrangement joins TRBV2 to TRBJ1-1; D possibly corresponds to TRBD1 (6 bases). This CDR3 has 15 residues. Germline values: CDR1 SNHLY, CDR2 FYNNEI. Trimming shortened V by 2 bases and J by 1 base, and 11 bases separated the two germline ends. The CDR3 DNA reads TGTGCCAGCAGTGAACGGGACACGGAGAACACTGAAGCTTTCTTT. Translation gives CASSERDTENTEAFF.

The V call is TRBV13, the J call TRBJ1-6; maybe TRBD1 (5 bases). Trimming pared 4 bases from V and 8 bases from J, leaving 18 bases between. The germline V gene has CDR1 PRHDT and CDR2 FYEKMQ (reference sequence). This CDR3 is built from 16 residues. This CDR3 is CASSSPPKGRDSPLHF. CDR3 sequence (DNA): TGTGCCAGCAGCTCCCCCCCGAAGGGGCGAGATTCACCCCTCCACTTT. Looking up the rest from reference TRBV13 and TRBJ1-6 gives the full variable domain: AAGVIQSPRHLIKEKRETATLKCYPIPRHDTVYWYQQGPGQDPQFLISFYEKMQSDKGSIPDRFSAQQFSDYHSELNMSSLELGDSALYFCASSSPPKGRDSPLHFGNGTRLTVT.

The chain links TRBV14 to TRBJ1-1, with TRBD1 identical over 7 bases. V was clipped by 6 bases and J by 2 bases; unmatched bases: 6. The germline V gene has CDR1 SGHDN and CDR2 FVKESK. The CDR3 is 14 residues long. This CDR3 reads CASRPGTENTEAFF. CDR3 DNA sequence: TGTGCCAGCAGGCCCGGGACAGAAAACACTGAAGCTTTCTTT.

The CDR3 region is CATRRALNTGELFF. For the CDR3, the DNA is TGTGCCACCAGGAGGGCGTTAAACACCGGGGAGCTGTTTTTT. The gene calls are TRBV15 and TRBJ2-2; D may be TRBD2 (5 bases). The V end was cut by 6 bases, the J end by 2 bases, with 10 bases between. The CDR3 is 14 amino acids. CDR1 LNHNV and CDR2 YYDKDF come from the germline V gene (reference sequence). Full variable domain (outside the CDR3, taken from reference TRBV15 and TRBJ2-2): DAMVIQNPRYQVTQFGKPVTLSCSQTLNHNVMYWYQQKSSQAPKLLFHYYDKDFNNEADTPDNFQSRRPNTSFCFLDIRSPGLGDTAMYLCATRRALNTGELFFGEGSRLTVL.

This clone was counted once. The rearrangement joins TRBV6-5 to TRBJ1-6; 7 nucleotides agree with TRBD1. This CDR3 contains 15 residues. The V gene's germline CDR1 is MNHEY and CDR2 SVGAGI. J was trimmed by 11 bases and V by 2 bases; bases with no gene match: 9. The CDR3 loop reads CASSYPPTGQAPLHF. The CDR3 region has the DNA TGTGCCAGCAGTTACCCGCCGACAGGGCAAGCACCCCTCCACTTT.

The chain combines TRBV7-9 with TRBJ2-3; D perhaps matches TRBD1 (5 bases). Between the trimmed V and J ends, which lost 0 bases and 7 bases, there was a span of 8 bases. The CDR3 covers 13 residues. Germline V gives CDR1 SEHNR, CDR2 FQNEAQ (reference sequence). CDR3 region: CASSLAAGNTQYF. CDR3 coding DNA: TGTGCCAGCAGCTTAGCTGCAGGGAATACGCAGTATTTT.